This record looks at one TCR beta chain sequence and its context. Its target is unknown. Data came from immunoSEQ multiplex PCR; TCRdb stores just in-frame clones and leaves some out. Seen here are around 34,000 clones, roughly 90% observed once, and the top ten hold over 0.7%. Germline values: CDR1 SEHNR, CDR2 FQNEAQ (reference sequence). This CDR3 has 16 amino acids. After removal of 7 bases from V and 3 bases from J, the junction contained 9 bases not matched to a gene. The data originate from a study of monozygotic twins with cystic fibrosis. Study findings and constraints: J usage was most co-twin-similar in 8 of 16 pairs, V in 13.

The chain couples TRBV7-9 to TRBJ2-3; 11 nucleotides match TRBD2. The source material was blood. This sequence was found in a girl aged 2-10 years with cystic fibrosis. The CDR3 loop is CASNSVLAGETDTQYF. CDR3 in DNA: TGTGCCAGCAACTCGGTACTAGCGGGGGAAACAGATACGCAGTATTTT.